The 4 T cell receptor beta chains below come from one sample, sequenced in a study of T cells in Graves' hyperthyroidism and ophthalmopathy. Amplified regions were TCR beta CDR3 sequences from RNA transcripts. A first-round RT-PCR of the TCR CDR3 used the HTBI primer set. TCRdb re-analysed the multiplex PCR reads in MiXCR, keeping a single row per CDR3 protein. The sample holds 500,000 to 650,000 distinct CDR3 sequences, 35% to 50% seen once. Specimen: peripheral blood or thyroid tissue (not recorded which). The receptors here all came from an adult woman with Graves' disease, either hyperthyroidism or ophthalmopathy (not recorded which).

The V call is TRBV24-1, the J call TRBJ1-1, with 11 nucleotides matching TRBD1. V lost 3 bases and J lost 4; bases outside the gene matches: 9. Germline-derived CDR1 and CDR2 are KGHDR and SFDVKD. This CDR3 has 17 residues. As DNA, the CDR3 is TGTGCCACCAGTGATACTCGGACAGGGGGCTCTGGCACTGAAGCTTTCTTT. Amino acids: CATSDTRTGGSGTEAFF.

The genes are TRBV10-3 and TRBJ1-1, with 11 nucleotides matching TRBD1. Germline trimming cut 6 bases from V and 3 bases from J; bases unmatched to any gene: 9. Germline V gives CDR1 ENHRY, CDR2 SYGVKD. The CDR3 runs 16 residues. The CDR3 loop is CAIRGGQGAGDTEAFF. For the CDR3, the DNA is TGTGCCATCAGGGGAGGACAGGGGGCCGGGGACACTGAAGCTTTCTTT.

The CDR3 here is CASSRGIAGYQETQYF. DNA for the CDR3: TGTGCCAGCAGCCGGGGCATAGCGGGATACCAAGAGACCCAGTACTTC. The chain uses TRBV25-1 and TRBJ2-5; TRBD2 agrees at 8 bases. The junction had 9 bases not matched to a gene; V was cut back by 6 bases and J by 0 bases. This CDR3 comprises 16 residues. CDR1 is MGHDK, CDR2 SYGVNS, per germline.

Notes on this clonotype: Mismatch with germline at one junction end may stem from a read error. The rearrangement links TRBV10-3 to TRBJ2-2, with TRBD1 matching over 8 bases. The CDR3 is 15 residues long. The germline gives CDR1 ENHRY, CDR2 SYGVKD. The CDR3 reads CAIAKQGTGTGELFF. The CDR3 coding sequence is TGCGCCATCGCTAAACAGGGGACAGGCACCGGGGAGCTGTTTTTT.